This T cell receptor beta chain was sequenced during a study of shared clonotypes between healthy human individuals. The wider study: The study enrolled two women and a few men aged 18 to 49. Donors had three CD4 naive, three CD4 memory, two CD8 naive and one CD8 memory plate apiece. Study-level findings and limits: Non-shared clonotypes had lower generation probabilities than clonotypes shared by all four sorted-subset donors.

As regards this clone: Its specificity is unknown.

Nashville, Tennessee was home to all donors, each a Caucasian adult. Using immunoSEQ multiplex PCR, the repertoire was profiled, and TCRdb retains in-frame clones only, with some absent. This sample yields a few hundred thousand clones, of which 65% to 70% are seen a single time; roughly 10% belongs to the top ten. This CDR3 has 15 amino acids. V was clipped by 2 bases and J by 3 bases, with 15 bases between them. Per the germline V gene, CDR1 is SGHKS and CDR2 is YYEKEE (reference sequence). The source material was memory CD4+ T cells sorted from blood. Indicated subset: CD45RA-negative fraction. The sequence came from a man aged 25-45 years in good health. The chain joins TRBV5-5 to TRBJ2-7; no reliable D call. CDR3 coding DNA: TGTGCCAGCAGCTTCCACGGGTTACCAGACTACGAGCAGTACTTC. It specifies CASSFHGLPDYEQYF. The full variable domain, its missing parts supplied by reference TRBV5-5 and TRBJ2-7, is DAGVTQSPTHLIKTRGQQVTLRCSPISGHKSVSWYQQVLGQGPQFIFQYYEKEERGRGNFPDRFSARQFPNYSSELNVNALLLGDSALYLCASSFHGLPDYEQYFGPGTRLTVT.